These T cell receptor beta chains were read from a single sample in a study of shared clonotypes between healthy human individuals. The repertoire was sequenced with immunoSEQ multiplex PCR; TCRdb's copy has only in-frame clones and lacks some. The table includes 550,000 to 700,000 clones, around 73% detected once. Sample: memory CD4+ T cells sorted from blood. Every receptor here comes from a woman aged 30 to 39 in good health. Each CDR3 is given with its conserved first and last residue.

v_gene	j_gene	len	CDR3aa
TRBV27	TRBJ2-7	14	CASSYRGPPYEQYF
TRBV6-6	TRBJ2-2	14	CASSAMDRTGELFF
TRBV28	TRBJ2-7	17	CASRLRDNLGFVYEQYF
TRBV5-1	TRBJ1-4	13	CASSLQGNEKLFF
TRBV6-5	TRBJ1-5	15	CASGRGVYSNQPQHF
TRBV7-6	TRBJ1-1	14	CASSATGAHPEAFF
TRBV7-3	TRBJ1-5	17	CASSLRWGTGDEAAQHF
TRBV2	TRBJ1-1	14	CASSELGGPKTAFF
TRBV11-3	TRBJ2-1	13	CASSYGEYNEQFF
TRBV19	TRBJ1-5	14	CASAGQGGIQPQHF
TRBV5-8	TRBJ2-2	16	CASSLIGTGRTGELFF
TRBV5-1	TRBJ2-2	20	CASSFRNFYRRDRATGELFF
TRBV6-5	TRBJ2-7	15	CASSYGGTPPYEQYF
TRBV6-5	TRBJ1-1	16	CASSYGPPGLNTEAFF
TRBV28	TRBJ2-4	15	CASSPRGTPNPIQYF
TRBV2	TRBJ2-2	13	CASSAQDTGELFF
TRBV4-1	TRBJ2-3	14	CASSQASIQDTQYF
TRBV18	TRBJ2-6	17	CASSPTSPGSGANVLTF
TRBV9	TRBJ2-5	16	CASSVGPESQLETQYF
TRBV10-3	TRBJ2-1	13	CATGTSGANEQFF
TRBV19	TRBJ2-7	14	CASSPGTGSYEQYF
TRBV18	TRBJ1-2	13	CASSPPGTYGYTF
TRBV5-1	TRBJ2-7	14	CASSLSGGSYEQYF
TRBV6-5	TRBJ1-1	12	CASSSANTEAFF
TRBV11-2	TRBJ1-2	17	CASSSRDRGLANYGYTF
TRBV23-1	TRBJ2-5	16	CASSRGDSLKRGTQYF
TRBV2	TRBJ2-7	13	CASSLAPLGEQYF
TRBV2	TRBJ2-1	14	CASSGNGAYNEQFF
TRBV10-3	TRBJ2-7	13	CAISNQPLYEQYF
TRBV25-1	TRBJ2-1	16	CASSGGLAEAYNEQFF
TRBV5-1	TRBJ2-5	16	CASSLGPEGAIETQYF
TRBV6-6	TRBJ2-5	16	CASSYSRTSAQETQYF
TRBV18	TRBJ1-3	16	CASSLTGTYSGNTIYF
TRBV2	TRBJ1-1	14	CASSLAPRDTEAFF
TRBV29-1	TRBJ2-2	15	CSVPTGFHITGELFF
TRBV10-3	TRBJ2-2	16	CAINGASTANTGELFF
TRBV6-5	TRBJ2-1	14	CASKGQSSYNEQFF
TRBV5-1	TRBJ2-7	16	CASSRNQQGESYEQYF
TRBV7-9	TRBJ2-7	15	CASSLVVSGGDEQYF
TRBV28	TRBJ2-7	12	CASRSGGYEQYF
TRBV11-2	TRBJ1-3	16	CASSLSSGAAGNTIYF
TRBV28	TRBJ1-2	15	CASSQPGSLNYGYTF
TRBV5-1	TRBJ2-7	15	CASSLGLNRGYEQYF